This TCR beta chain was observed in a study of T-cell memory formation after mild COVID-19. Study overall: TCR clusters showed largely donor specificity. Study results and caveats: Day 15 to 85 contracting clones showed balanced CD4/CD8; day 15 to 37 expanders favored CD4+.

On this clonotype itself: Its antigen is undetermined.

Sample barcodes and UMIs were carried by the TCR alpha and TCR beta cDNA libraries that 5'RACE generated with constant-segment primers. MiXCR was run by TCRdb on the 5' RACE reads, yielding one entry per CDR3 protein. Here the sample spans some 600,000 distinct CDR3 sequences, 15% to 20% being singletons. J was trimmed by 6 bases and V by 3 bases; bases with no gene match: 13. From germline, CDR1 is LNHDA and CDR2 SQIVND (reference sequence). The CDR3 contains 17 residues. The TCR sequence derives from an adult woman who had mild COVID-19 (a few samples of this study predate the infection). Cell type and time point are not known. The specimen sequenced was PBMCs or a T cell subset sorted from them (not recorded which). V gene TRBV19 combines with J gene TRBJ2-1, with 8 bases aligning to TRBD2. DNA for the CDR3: TGTGCCAGTAGTATTCCATCCAGCGGGAGTTGGGTCAATGAGCAGTTCTTC. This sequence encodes CASSIPSSGSWVNEQFF.